The next 19 T cell receptor beta chains were all read from a single sample in a study of CD8+ T cells in alopecia areata. cDNA reverse transcribed from extracted RNA served as the sequencing template. Profiled with immunoSEQ multiplex PCR; TCRdb holds only in-frame clones, not every one. Among about 160,000 clones listed, just over 65% were seen once. Noted treatment: oral pan-JAK inhibitor, 5-10 mg twice daily. The source was CD4+ T cells sorted from blood, collected at week 4, from a patient treated with tofacitinib. The receptors were sampled from a human donor with alopecia areata.

This clone has just a few counts. V usage is TRBV9 and J usage is TRBJ2-7, with TRBD1 identical over 8 bases. The trim removed 4 bases at V and 2 bases at J, leaving 11 bases unmatched. Germline values: CDR1 SGDLS, CDR2 YYNGEE. The CDR3 spans 16 residues. The CDR3 DNA reads as TGTGCCAGCAGCCCTCGAGTGGGACAGGTGACCTACGAGCAGTACTTC. This translates into CASSPRVGQVTYEQYF.

This clone was detected only a few times. This chain links TRBV6-5 with TRBJ2-1, with D possibly being TRBD1 (6 bases). The germline gives CDR1 MNHEY, CDR2 SVGAGI. The CDR3 is 13 amino acids. Trimming removed 2 bases from V and 6 bases from J, with 8 bases in between. The CDR3 DNA follows: TGTGCCAGCAGTTACCAGGGGTTCAATGAGCAGTTCTTC. The encoded protein is CASSYQGFNEQFF.

As for this clone: Other DNA sequences in the sample encode the same CDR3. The chain couples TRBV5-1 to TRBJ2-5; D might be TRBD2 (6 bases). This CDR3 comprises 12 residues. Trimming took off 2 bases at V and 4 bases at J, with 6 bases between the two ends. CDR1 and CDR2 from the germline V gene are SGHRS and YFSETQ. The CDR3 bases are TGCGCCAGCAGCTTAGCGGGAGAGACCCAGTACTTC. This encodes CASSLAGETQYF.

The chain is built from TRBV6-5 and TRBJ1-5, with D perhaps TRBD1 (5 bases). The CDR3 has 13 residues. Germline V gene sequence: CDR1 MNHEY, CDR2 SVGAGI. The ends were cut back, 8 bases at V and 3 bases at J, with 11 bases in the middle. The CDR3 nucleotides read TGTGCCAGCTCCGAACAGGACAATCAGCCCCAGCATTTT. Translation: CASSEQDNQPQHF.

This CDR3 is CASSSRDRGTEAFF. DNA of the CDR3: TGTGCCAGCTCATCCCGGGACAGGGGTACTGAAGCTTTCTTT. The chain carries TRBV18 and TRBJ1-1; 10 nucleotides align to TRBD1. Germline values: CDR1 KGHSH, CDR2 LQKENI. The CDR3 is made up of 14 amino acids. The junction had 5 bases not matched to a gene; V was cut back by 5 bases and J by 5 bases.

V and J are TRBV30 and TRBJ1-2; D is undetermined. Per germline, CDR1 GTSNPN and CDR2 SVGIG (reference sequence). CDR3 length: 12 residues. The V end was cut by 3 bases, the J end by 7 bases, with 12 bases between. The CDR3 region has the DNA TGTGCCTGGAGGGCCAGCTCTCGTGGCTACACCTTC. Amino acid sequence: CAWRASSRGYTF.

The rearrangement joins TRBV14 to TRBJ2-5, with D possibly matching TRBD2 (6 bases). Trimming removed 0 bases from V and 5 bases from J, with 10 bases in between. Germline V CDR1 and CDR2: SGHDN, FVKESK. The CDR3 has 14 residues. CDR3 sequence (DNA): TGTGCCAGCAGCCAAGATCTAGGGAGGGAGACCCAGTACTTC. It yields the protein CASSQDLGRETQYF.

This rearrangement joins TRBV11-2 to TRBJ2-7, with D tentatively TRBD2 (5 bases). The CDR3 is 14 amino acids. CDR1 is SGHAT, CDR2 FQNNGV, per germline. The V end was cut by 5 bases, the J end by 4 bases, with 15 bases between. The CDR3 DNA follows: TGTGCCAGCAGCCCCTCGGTGAGGGCTTACGAGCAGTACTTC. Translation gives CASSPSVRAYEQYF.

For the CDR3, the DNA is TGTGCCAGCAGCCCATCCGGGACTAGCGGGGGTGAGCAGTTCTTC. Amino acid sequence: CASSPSGTSGGEQFF. The chain employs TRBV9 and TRBJ2-1; TRBD2 aligns across 14 bases. CDR1 SGDLS and CDR2 YYNGEE come from the germline V gene. The CDR3 has 15 amino acids. V was clipped by 4 bases and J by 9 bases; unmatched bases: 6.

The gene calls are TRBV6-6 and TRBJ2-2; TRBD1 might be the D (6 bases). The CDR3 runs to 14 residues. V was cut by 6 bases and J by 1 base, with 9 bases left in between. Germline CDR1 and CDR2: MNHNY and SVGAGI (reference sequence). The CDR3 sequence: CASSPQGNTGELFF. Written as DNA, the CDR3 is TGTGCCAGCAGCCCACAGGGGAACACCGGGGAGCTGTTTTTT.

This rearrangement joins TRBV7-9 to TRBJ2-3, with 8 bases fitting TRBD2. Germline-derived CDR1 and CDR2 are SEHNR and FQNEAQ (reference sequence). V trimming: 3 bases; J trimming: 2 bases; junction bases outside the gene matches: 1. This CDR3 region has 14 residues. The CDR3, as DNA: TGTGCCAGCAGCTTCGGGGGGGCCACAGATACGCAGTATTTT. This codes for CASSFGGATDTQYF.

This sequence joins TRBV5-6 and TRBJ1-6; D unresolved. This CDR3 has 14 amino acids. Germline V gene sequence: CDR1 SGHDT, CDR2 YYEEEE. Trimming pared 0 bases from V and 7 bases from J, leaving 8 bases between. The CDR3 DNA follows: TGTGCCAGCAGCTTGGCCGGAGGGAATTCACCCCTCCACTTT. Translating gives CASSLAGGNSPLHF. The variable domain in full, completed from reference TRBV5-6 and TRBJ1-6, reads DAGVTQSPTHLIKTRGQQVTLRCSPKSGHDTVSWYQQALGQGPQFIFQYYEEEERQRGNFPDRFSGHQFPNYSSELNVNALLLGDSALYLCASSLAGGNSPLHFGNGTRLTVT.

The chain combines TRBV15 with TRBJ2-1; a possible D gene is TRBD2 (5 bases). Germline CDR1 is LNHNV and CDR2 is YYDKDF (reference sequence). CDR3 length equals 15 residues. Trimming stripped 0 bases from V and 3 bases from J, with 9 bases between. The CDR3 loop is CATSRDPTSYNEQFF. The DNA for the CDR3 is TGTGCCACCAGCAGAGATCCAACTAGCTACAATGAGCAGTTCTTC.

The chain carries TRBV29-1 and TRBJ2-4; 7 nucleotides agree with TRBD1. Germline V gives CDR1 SQVTM, CDR2 ANQGSEA. CDR3 length: 18 amino acids. V lost 7 bases, J lost 1 base, and 19 bases stayed unmatched. This CDR3 is CSAGRQGGILVAKNIQYF. The CDR3 bases are TGCAGCGCTGGGAGACAGGGTGGAATCCTCGTGGCCAAAAACATTCAGTACTTC.

This chain joins TRBV30 and TRBJ1-6; tentative D call: TRBD1 (6 bases). Germline assignment: CDR1 GTSNPN and CDR2 SVGIG (reference sequence). Between the trimmed V and J ends, which lost 1 base and 0 bases, there was a span of 13 bases. The CDR3 length is 17 residues. DNA of the CDR3: TGTGCCTGGAGTGATTACAGGGATAGCTCCTATAATTCACCCCTCCACTTT. Translated: CAWSDYRDSSYNSPLHF.

The chain employs TRBV5-1 and TRBJ1-1, with 7 bases fitting TRBD1. After removal of 4 bases from V and 6 bases from J, the junction contained 6 bases not matched to a gene. Germline-derived CDR1 and CDR2 are SGHRS and YFSETQ. The CDR3 totals 13 residues. CDR3 in DNA: TGCGCCAGCAGCATTTGGGACAGCTCTGAAGCTTTCTTT. Translated: CASSIWDSSEAFF.

The chain combines TRBV30 with TRBJ1-2, with D perhaps matching TRBD1 (6 bases). Germline V lookup: CDR1 GTSNPN, CDR2 SVGIG (reference sequence). The germline V and J ends were trimmed by 0 bases and 6 bases, with 26 bases remaining between them. There are 18 residues in the CDR3. The CDR3 loop reads CAWSVTRDRSSFKNGYTF. In DNA, the CDR3 is TGTGCCTGGAGTGTTACCCGAGACAGGTCCTCGTTTAAAAATGGCTACACCTTC.

This chain joins TRBV19 and TRBJ2-6; D is uncertain. The germline gives CDR1 LNHDA, CDR2 SQIVND (reference sequence). V lost 6 bases, J lost 4 bases, and 10 bases lay in between. The CDR3 runs 14 residues. The CDR3 DNA reads as TGTGCCAGTAGGGACGCCGCCGGGGCCAACGTCCTGACTTTC. This encodes CASRDAAGANVLTF.

The rearrangement joins TRBV5-1 to TRBJ2-1; D unresolved. Germline V gives CDR1 SGHRS, CDR2 YFSETQ. The CDR3 has 14 residues. Trimming shortened V by 0 bases and J by 6 bases, and 10 bases separated the two germline ends. The DNA for the CDR3 is TGCGCCAGCAGCTTGGCGGCTTTAGCCAATGAGCAGTTCTTC. Amino acid sequence: CASSLAALANEQFF.